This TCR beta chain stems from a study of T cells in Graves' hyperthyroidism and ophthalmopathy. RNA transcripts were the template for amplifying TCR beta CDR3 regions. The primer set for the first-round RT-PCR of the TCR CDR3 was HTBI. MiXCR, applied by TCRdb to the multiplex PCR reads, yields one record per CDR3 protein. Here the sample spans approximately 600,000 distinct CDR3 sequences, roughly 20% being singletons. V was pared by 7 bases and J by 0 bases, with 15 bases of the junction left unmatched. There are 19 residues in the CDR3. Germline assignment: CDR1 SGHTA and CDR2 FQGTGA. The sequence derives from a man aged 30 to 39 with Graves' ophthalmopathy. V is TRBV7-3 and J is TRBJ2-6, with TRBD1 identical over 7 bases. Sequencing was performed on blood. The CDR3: CASNFPQGVLYSGANVLTF. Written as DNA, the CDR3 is TGTGCCAGCAATTTTCCCCAGGGGGTCTTATACTCTGGGGCCAACGTCCTGACTTTC.